Here is one TCR beta chain with its context. The antigen remains unidentified. Profiling relied on immunoSEQ multiplex PCR, and the TCRdb table lists in-frame clones only, not all of them. The data contain more than 80,000 clones, approximately 91% of them singletons. The data derive from a study of T cell responses to AZD1222 COVID-19 vaccine. The study's findings and limits: As reported, nearly half of all spike-specific TCRs target variant regions that are unmutated. Clonal diversity may have been underestimated in mostly white British donors. Only six AZD1222 recipients tested seropositive at baseline.

The CDR3 has 15 residues. The ends lost 3 bases at V and 8 bases at J; junction bases unmatched: 10. Per germline, CDR1 KGHSH and CDR2 LQKENI. This sequence joins TRBV18 and TRBJ1-3; TRBD1 matches 7 bases. The starting material was peripheral blood, obtained on day 0 of AZD1222 vaccination. This sequence originates from an adult in good health. The CDR3 bases are TGTGCCAGCTCACCGTTGACAGGGTTTGGTGACACCATATATTTT. It codes for CASSPLTGFGDTIYF.